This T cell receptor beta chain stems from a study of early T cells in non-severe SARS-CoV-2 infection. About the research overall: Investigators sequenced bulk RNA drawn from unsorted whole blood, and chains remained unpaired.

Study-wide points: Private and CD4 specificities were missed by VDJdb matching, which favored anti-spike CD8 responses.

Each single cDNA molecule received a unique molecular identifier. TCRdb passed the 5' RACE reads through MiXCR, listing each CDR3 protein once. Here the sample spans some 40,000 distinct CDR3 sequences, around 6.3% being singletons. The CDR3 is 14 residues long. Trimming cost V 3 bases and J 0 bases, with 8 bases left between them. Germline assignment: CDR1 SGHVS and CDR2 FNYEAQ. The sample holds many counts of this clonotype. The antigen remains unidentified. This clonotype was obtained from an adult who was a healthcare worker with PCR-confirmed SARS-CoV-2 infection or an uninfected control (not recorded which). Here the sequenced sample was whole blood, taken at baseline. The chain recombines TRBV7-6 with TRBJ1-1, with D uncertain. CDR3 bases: TGTGCCAGCAGCTTCGGAGAAATGAACACTGAAGCTTTCTTT. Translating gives CASSFGEMNTEAFF.